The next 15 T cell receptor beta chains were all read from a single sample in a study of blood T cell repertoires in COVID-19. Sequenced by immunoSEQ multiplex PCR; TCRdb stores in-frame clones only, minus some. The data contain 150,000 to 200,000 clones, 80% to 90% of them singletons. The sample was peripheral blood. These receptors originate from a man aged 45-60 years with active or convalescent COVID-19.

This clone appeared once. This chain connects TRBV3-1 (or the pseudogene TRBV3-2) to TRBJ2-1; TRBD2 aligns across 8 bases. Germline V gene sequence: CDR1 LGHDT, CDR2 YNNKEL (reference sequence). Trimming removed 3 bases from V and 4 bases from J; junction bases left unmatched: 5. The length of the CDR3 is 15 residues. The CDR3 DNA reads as TGTGCCAGCAGCCAGTCGGGAGGGCCGTACAATGAGCAGTTCTTC. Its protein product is CASSQSGGPYNEQFF.

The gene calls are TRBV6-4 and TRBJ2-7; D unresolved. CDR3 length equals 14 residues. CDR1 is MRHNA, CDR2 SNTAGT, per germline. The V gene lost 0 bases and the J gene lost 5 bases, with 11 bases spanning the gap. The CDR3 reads CASSDSEFTNEQYF. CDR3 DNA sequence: TGTGCCAGCAGTGACTCGGAATTCACTAACGAGCAGTACTTC.

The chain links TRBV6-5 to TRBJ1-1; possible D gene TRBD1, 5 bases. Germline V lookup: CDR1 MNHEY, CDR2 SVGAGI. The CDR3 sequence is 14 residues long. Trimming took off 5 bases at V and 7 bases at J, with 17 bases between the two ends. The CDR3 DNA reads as TGTGCCAGCAGTAAACTCATGGGAGGGGATGAAGCTTTCTTT. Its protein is CASSKLMGGDEAFF.

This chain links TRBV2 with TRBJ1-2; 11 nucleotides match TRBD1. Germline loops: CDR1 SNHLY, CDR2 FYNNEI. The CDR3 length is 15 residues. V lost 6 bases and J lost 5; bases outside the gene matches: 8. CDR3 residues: CASSAGTGGPYGYTF. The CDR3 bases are TGTGCCAGCAGCGCCGGGACAGGGGGGCCTTATGGCTACACCTTC.

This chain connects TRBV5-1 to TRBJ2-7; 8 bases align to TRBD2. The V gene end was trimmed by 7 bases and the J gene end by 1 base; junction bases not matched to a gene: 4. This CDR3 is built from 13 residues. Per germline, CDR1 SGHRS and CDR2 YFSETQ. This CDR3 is CASGLAGSYEQYF. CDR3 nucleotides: TGCGCCAGCGGTTTAGCGGGGTCCTACGAGCAGTACTTC.

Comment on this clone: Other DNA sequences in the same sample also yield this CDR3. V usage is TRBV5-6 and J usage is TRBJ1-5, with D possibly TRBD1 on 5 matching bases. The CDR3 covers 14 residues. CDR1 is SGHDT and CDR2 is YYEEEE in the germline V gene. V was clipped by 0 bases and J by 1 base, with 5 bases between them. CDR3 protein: CASSLGQSNQPQHF. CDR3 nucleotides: TGTGCCAGCAGCTTGGGACAGAGCAATCAGCCCCAGCATTTT.

The CDR3 here is CASSQEPAGGPYNEQFF. The CDR3 DNA follows: TGCGCCAGCAGCCAAGAGCCAGCGGGGGGGCCCTACAATGAGCAGTTCTTC. The chain recombines TRBV4-3 with TRBJ2-1, with 10 bases aligning to TRBD2. Germline loops: CDR1 LGHNA, CDR2 YSLEER. Losses at the gene ends were 0 bases for V and 2 bases for J; bases not matched to a gene: 4. The CDR3 length is 17 residues.

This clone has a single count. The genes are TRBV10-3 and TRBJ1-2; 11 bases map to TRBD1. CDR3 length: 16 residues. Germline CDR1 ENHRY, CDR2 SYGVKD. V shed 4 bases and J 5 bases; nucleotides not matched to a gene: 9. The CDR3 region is CAISGGQGGDNYGYTF. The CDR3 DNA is TGTGCCATCAGTGGGGGACAGGGGGGAGACAATTATGGCTACACCTTC.

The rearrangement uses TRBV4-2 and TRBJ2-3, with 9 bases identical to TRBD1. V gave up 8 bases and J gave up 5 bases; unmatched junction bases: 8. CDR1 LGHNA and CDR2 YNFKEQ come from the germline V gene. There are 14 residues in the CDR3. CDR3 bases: TGTGCCAGCCGAACAGGGGGCGCGGGAGATACGCAGTATTTT. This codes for CASRTGGAGDTQYF.

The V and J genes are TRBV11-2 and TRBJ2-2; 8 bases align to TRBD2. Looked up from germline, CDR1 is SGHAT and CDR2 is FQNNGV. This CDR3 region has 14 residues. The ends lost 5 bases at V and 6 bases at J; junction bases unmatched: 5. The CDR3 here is CASSPRTSSGELFF. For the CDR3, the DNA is TGTGCCAGCAGCCCCAGGACTAGCTCCGGGGAGCTGTTTTTT.

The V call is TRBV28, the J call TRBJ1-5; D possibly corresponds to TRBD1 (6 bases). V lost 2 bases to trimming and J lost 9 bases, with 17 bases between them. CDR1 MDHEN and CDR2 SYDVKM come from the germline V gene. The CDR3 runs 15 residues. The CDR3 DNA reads TGTGCCAGCAGTTTAGACAGGCTAACCCTCCCGCCCCAGCATTTT. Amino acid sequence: CASSLDRLTLPPQHF.

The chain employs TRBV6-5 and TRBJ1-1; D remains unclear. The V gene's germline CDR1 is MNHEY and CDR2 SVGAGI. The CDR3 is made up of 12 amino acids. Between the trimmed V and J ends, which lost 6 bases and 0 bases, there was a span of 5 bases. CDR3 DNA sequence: TGTGCCAGCAGACAGTTGAACACTGAAGCTTTCTTT. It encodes CASRQLNTEAFF.

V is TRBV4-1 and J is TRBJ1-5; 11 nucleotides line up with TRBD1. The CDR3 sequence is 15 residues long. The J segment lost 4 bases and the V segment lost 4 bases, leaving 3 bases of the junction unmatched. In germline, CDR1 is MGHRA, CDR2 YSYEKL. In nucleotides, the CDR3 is TGCGCCAGCAGCCGGACAGGGGGCGTAAATCAGCCCCAGCATTTT. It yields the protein CASSRTGGVNQPQHF.

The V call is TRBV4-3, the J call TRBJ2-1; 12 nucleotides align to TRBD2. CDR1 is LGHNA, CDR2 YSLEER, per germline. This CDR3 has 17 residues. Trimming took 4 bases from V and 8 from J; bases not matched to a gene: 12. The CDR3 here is CASSLLPLAGGHDEQFF. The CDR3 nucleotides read TGCGCCAGCAGCCTCCTTCCCCTAGCGGGGGGGCACGATGAGCAGTTCTTC.

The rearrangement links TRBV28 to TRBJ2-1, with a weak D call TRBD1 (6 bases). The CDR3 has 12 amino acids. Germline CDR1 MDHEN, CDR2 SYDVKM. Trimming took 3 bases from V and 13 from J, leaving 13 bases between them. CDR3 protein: CASSLGARNQFF. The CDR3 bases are TGTGCCAGCAGTTTGGGGGCGCGTAATCAGTTCTTC. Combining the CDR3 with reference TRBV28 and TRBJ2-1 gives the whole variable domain DVKVTQSSRYLVKRTGEKVFLECVQDMDHENMFWYRQDPGLGLRLIYFSYDVKMKEKGDIPEGYSVSREKKERFSLILESASTNQTSMYLCASSLGARNQFFGPGTRLTVL.